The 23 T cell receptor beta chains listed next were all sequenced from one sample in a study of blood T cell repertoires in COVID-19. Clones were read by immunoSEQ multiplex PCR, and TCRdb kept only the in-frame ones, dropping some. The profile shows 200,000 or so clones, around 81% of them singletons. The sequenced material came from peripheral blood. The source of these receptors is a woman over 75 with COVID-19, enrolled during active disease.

The CDR3 region is CASSASLGGLNTEAFF. CDR3 sequence (DNA): TGTGCCAGCAGCGCGTCCTTGGGAGGATTGAACACTGAAGCTTTCTTT. V is TRBV7-9 and J is TRBJ1-1; D not certain. This CDR3 contains 16 residues. Germline V gene sequence: CDR1 SEHNR, CDR2 FQNEAQ (reference sequence). Trimming pared 5 bases from V and 0 bases from J, leaving 16 bases between.

CDR3 sequence reads: CASSTWTHGYTF. CDR3 coding DNA: TGTGCCAGCAGCACTTGGACTCATGGCTACACCTTC. V is TRBV4-2 and J is TRBJ1-2; no firm D call. V was shortened by 5 bases and J by 6 bases, with 10 bases between the two germline ends. Germline CDR1 is LGHNA and CDR2 is YNFKEQ. The CDR3 sequence is 12 residues long.

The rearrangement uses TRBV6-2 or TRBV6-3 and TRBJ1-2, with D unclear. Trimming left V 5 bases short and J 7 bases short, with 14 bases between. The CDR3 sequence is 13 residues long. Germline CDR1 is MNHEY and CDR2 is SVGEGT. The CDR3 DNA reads TGTGCCAGCAGTGGTCAGTCGATTGTTGGCTACACCTTC. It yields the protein CASSGQSIVGYTF.

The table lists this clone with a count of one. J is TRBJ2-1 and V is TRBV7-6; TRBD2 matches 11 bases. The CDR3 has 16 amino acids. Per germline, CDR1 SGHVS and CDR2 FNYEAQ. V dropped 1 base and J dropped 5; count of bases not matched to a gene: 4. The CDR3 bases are TGTGCCAGCAGCTTAGTGATTAGCGGGGGGGACAATGAGCAGTTCTTC. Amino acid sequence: CASSLVISGGDNEQFF.

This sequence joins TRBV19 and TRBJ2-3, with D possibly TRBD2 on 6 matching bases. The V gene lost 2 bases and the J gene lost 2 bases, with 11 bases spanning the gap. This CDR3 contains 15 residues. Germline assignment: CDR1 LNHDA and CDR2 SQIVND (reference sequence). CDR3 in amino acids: CASSILGGFTDTQYF. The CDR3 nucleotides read TGTGCCAGTAGTATATTGGGGGGATTCACAGATACGCAGTATTTT. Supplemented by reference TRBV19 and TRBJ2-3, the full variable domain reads DGGITQSPKYLFRKEGQNVTLSCEQNLNHDAMYWYRQDPGQGLRLIYYSQIVNDFQKGDIAEGYSVSREKKESFPLTVTSAQKNPTAFYLCASSILGGFTDTQYFGPGTRLTVL.

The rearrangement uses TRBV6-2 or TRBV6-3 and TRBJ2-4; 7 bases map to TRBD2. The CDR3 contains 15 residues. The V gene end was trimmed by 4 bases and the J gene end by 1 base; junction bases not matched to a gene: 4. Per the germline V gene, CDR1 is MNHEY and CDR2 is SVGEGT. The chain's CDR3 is CASSSLANAKNIQYF. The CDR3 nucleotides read TGTGCCAGCAGTTCACTAGCGAATGCCAAAAACATTCAGTACTTC.

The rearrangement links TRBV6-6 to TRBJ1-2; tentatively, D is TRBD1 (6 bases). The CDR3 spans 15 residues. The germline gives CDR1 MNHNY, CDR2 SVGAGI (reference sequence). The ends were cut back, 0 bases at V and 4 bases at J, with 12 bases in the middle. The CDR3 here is CASSYSGGGSYGYTF. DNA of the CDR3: TGTGCCAGCAGTTACTCAGGGGGGGGGAGCTATGGCTACACCTTC.

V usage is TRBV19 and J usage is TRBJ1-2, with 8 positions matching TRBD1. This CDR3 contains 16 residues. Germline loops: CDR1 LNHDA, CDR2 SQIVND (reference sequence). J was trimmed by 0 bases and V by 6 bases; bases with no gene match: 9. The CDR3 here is CASSWTGTQSNYGYTF. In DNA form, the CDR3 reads TGTGCCAGTAGCTGGACAGGGACTCAGTCTAACTATGGCTACACCTTC.

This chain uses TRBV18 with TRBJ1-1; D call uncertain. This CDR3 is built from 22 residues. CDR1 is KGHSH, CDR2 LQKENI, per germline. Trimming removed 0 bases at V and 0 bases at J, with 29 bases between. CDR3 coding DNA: TGTGCCAGCTCACCACCGCTCCGCGGTCTGAACGGGTCGCGGTTTTTGAACACTGAAGCTTTCTTT. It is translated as CASSPPLRGLNGSRFLNTEAFF.

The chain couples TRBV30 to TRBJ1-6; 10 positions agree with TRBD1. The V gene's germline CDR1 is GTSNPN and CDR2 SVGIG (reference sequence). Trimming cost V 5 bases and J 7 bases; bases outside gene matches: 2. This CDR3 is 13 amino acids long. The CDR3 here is CAWGQGVNSPLHF. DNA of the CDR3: TGTGCCTGGGGACAGGGGGTCAATTCACCCCTCCACTTT.

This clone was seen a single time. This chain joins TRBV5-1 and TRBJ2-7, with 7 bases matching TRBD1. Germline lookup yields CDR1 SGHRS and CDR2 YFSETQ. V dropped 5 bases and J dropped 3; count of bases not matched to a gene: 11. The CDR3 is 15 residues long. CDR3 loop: CASRLRRDSDYEQYF. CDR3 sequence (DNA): TGCGCCAGCAGACTCCGCCGGGACAGCGACTACGAGCAGTACTTC.

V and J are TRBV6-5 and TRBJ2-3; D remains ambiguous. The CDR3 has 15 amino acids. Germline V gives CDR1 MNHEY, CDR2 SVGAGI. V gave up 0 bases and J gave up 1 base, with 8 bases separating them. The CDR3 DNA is TGTGCCAGCAGTTACTCAGTAAGAGGCACAGATACGCAGTATTTT. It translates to CASSYSVRGTDTQYF.

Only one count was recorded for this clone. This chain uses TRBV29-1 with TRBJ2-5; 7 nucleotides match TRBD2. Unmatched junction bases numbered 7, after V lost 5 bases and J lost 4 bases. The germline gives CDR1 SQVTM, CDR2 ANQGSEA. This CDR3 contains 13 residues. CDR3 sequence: CSVLWEGPETQYF. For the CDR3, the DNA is TGCAGCGTTTTGTGGGAGGGCCCAGAGACCCAGTACTTC.

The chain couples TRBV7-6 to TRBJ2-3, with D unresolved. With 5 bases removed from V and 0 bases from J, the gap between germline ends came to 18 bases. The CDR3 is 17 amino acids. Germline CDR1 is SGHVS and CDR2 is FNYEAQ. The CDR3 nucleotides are TGTGCCAGCAGCCTGCCGTTTGGGCGCCCCAGCACAGATACGCAGTATTTT. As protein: CASSLPFGRPSTDTQYF.

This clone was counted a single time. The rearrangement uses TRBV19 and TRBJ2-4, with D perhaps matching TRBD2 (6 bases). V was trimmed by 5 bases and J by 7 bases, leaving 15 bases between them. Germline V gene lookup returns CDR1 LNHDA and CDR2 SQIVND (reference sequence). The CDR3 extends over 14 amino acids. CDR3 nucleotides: TGTGCCAGTAGTCCGGGAGTCGGACCCAACATTCAGTACTTC. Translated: CASSPGVGPNIQYF.

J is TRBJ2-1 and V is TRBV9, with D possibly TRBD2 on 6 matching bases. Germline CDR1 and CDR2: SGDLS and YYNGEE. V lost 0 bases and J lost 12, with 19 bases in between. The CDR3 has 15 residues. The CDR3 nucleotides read TGTGCCAGCAGCGTAGCGGGGTTTCTGCGGGAACGGCAGTTCTTC. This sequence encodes CASSVAGFLRERQFF.

CDR3 bases: TGTGCCATCACCGGTAGGGAGGACTCACCCCTCCACTTT. It specifies CAITGREDSPLHF. V usage is TRBV10-3 and J usage is TRBJ1-6; D ambiguous. The CDR3 consists of 13 residues. Germline lookup yields CDR1 ENHRY and CDR2 SYGVKD. The V and J ends lost 7 bases and 10 bases respectively, with 14 bases between them.

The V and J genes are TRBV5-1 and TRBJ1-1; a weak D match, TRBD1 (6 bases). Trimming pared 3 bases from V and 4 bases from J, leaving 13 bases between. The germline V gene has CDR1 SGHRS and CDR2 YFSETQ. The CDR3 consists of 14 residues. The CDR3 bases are TGCGCCAGCAGCTCCGACAGGCAGAGCACTGAAGCTTTCTTT. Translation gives CASSSDRQSTEAFF.

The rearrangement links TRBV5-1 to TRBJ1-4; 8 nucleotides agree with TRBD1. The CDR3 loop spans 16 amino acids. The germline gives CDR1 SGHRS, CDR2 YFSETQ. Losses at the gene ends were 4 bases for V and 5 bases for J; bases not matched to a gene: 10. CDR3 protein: CASSQNPTGENEKLFF. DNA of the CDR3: TGCGCCAGCAGCCAGAACCCGACAGGGGAGAATGAAAAACTGTTTTTT.

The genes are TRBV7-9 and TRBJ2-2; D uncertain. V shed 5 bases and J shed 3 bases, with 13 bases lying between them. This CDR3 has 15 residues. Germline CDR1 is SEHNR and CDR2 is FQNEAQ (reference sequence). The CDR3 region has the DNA TGTGCCAGCAGCCGCCGTGACACGTACACCGGGGAGCTGTTTTTT. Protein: CASSRRDTYTGELFF.

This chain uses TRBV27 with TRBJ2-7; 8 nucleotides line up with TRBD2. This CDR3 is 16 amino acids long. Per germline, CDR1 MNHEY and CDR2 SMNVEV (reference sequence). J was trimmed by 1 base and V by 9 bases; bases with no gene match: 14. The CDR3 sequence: CASTPSGGEWSYEQYF. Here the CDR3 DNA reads TGTGCCAGTACCCCAAGCGGGGGAGAGTGGTCCTACGAGCAGTACTTC.

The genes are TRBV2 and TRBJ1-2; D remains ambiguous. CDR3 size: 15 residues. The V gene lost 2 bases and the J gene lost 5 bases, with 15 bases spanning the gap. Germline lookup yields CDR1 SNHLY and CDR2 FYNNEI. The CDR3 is CASSEINRAGYGYTF. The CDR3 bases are TGTGCCAGCAGTGAAATAAACAGAGCGGGGTATGGCTACACCTTC.

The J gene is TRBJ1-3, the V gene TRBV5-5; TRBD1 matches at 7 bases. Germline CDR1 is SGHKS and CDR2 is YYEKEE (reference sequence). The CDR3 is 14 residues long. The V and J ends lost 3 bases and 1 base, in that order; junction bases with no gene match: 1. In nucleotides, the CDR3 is TGTGCCAGCAGCTCGGGACAGTCTGGAAACACCATATATTTT. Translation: CASSSGQSGNTIYF.